This TCR beta chain was sequenced for a study of blood T cell repertoires in COVID-19. The wider study: Sources were T cells, B-cell-depleted T cells, or PBMCs; the material itself was cDNA or gDNA.

Per the authors' pipeline: Researchers report that nucleated cell counts were estimated from reference gene primer amplification. TCRdb's copy holds only in-frame clones and misses some; the assay was immunoSEQ multiplex PCR. The DNA gave D and trimming, while V, J and clone size come from that table. The table shows some 130,000 clones, with roughly 85% occurring only once. The sequenced sample consisted of peripheral blood. The TCR originated in a man older than 75 with acute or convalescent COVID-19.

In DNA form, the CDR3 reads TGTGCCAGTAACCCGGCGGGGCTAGCGGGAAGTAAGGAGCAGTTCTTC. Amino acids: CASNPAGLAGSKEQFF. The chain is built from TRBV19 and TRBJ2-1; 9 bases line up with TRBD2. J was trimmed by 10 bases and V by 7 bases; bases with no gene match: 17. The CDR3 loop spans 16 amino acids. Germline V CDR1 and CDR2: LNHDA, SQIVND (reference sequence).